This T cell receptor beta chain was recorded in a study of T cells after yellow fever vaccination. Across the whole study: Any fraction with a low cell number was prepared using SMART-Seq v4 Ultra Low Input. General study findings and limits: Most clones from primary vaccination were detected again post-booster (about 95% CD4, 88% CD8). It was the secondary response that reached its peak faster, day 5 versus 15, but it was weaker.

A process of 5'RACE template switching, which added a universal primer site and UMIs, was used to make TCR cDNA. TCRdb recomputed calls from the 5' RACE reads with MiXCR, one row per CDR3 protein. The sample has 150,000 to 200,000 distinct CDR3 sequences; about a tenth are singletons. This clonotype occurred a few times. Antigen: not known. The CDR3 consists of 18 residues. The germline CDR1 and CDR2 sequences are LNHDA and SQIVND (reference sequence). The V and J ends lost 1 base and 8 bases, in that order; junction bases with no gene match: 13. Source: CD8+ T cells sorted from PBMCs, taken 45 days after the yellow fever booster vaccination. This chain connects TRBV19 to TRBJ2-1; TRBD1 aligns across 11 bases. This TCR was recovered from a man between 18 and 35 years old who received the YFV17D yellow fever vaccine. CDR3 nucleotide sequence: TGTGCCAGTAGTATAGCGGGACCGGACAGGGGGCGCGTCGATGAGCAGTTCTTC. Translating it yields CASSIAGPDRGRVDEQFF.